Below are 6 T cell receptor beta chains sequenced from a single sample in a study of graft-versus-host responses after intestinal transplantation (dated by TCRdb to the early 2020s). The library relied on the immunoSEQ multiplex PCR assay. The immuneACCESS repertoire file appears here via TCRdb, limited to in-frame rearrangements. These files lack a portion of the clones; in checked studies, under half of the deficit traces to unresolved V genes, and the cause of the others is not known. This sample lists roughly 56,000 clones; about 90% were detected once. The top ten hold under 3% of the sample. The sample in question was PBMCs, obtained roughly 120 days after intestinal transplantation. The origin of the receptors is a human patient who received an intestinal transplant, so some T cells may come from the graft donor.

This chain links TRBV19 with TRBJ2-5; 9 positions match TRBD2. In germline, CDR1 is LNHDA, CDR2 SQIVND (reference sequence). With V trimmed by 3 bases and J by 5 bases, 7 bases remained unmatched. This CDR3 region has 15 residues. CDR3 nucleotides: TGTGCCAGTAGTATCCGTCTAGCGGGACGGGAGACCCAGTACTTC. This codes for CASSIRLAGRETQYF.

This chain joins TRBV2 and TRBJ2-7, with D uncertain. Germline V gene lookup returns CDR1 SNHLY and CDR2 FYNNEI. Trimming shortened V by 4 bases and J by 3 bases, and 10 bases separated the two germline ends. The CDR3 loop spans 13 amino acids. CDR3 coding DNA: TGTGCCAGCAGTGTTGGCACCTACTACGAGCAGTACTTC. Translating gives CASSVGTYYEQYF.

The chain carries TRBV7-9 and TRBJ2-5, with a possible D match to TRBD1 (6 bases). The CDR3 is made up of 14 amino acids. Germline CDR1 is SEHNR and CDR2 is FQNEAQ (reference sequence). V was trimmed by 6 bases and J by 0 bases, leaving 11 bases between them. For the CDR3, the DNA is TGTGCCAGCAGACGTCACAGGGACCAAGAGACCCAGTACTTC. Translating gives CASRRHRDQETQYF.

Here the CDR3 reads CASSYSPLYEQYF. The CDR3 DNA follows: TGTGCCAGCAGTTACTCCCCACTCTACGAGCAGTACTTC. The V call is TRBV6-5, the J call TRBJ2-7; D not certain. CDR3 length: 13 amino acids. CDR1 and CDR2 from the germline V gene are MNHEY and SVGAGI. V lost 0 bases, J lost 3 bases, and 6 bases lay in between.

The chain couples TRBV5-4 to TRBJ1-2; no clear D. The V and J ends lost 0 bases and 6 bases respectively, with 9 bases between them. The germline CDR1 and CDR2 sequences are SGHNT and YYREEE (reference sequence). This CDR3 spans 13 amino acids. This CDR3 reads CASSLVGENGYTF. The CDR3 DNA reads TGTGCCAGCAGCTTGGTCGGGGAGAATGGCTACACCTTC.

The chain couples TRBV6-5 to TRBJ1-2, with TRBD1 identical over 8 bases. The CDR3 length is 13 residues. Germline V gives CDR1 MNHEY, CDR2 SVGAGI. Trimming removed 7 bases from V and 4 bases from J; junction bases left unmatched: 5. The CDR3 loop is CASNTGQGYGYTF. The CDR3 region has the DNA TGTGCCAGCAACACCGGACAGGGCTATGGCTACACCTTC.